This entry features one TCR beta chain sequence. Each participant's cohort was designated according to participant-reported clinical history. Recovered status applied to Cohort 3 donors who had two consecutive negative PCRs. It also applied to those with clearance or with symptom resolution. The CDR3 has 14 amino acids. V lost 4 bases and J 5 bases, leaving 12 bases between the germline ends. Looked up from germline, CDR1 is SGHNT and CDR2 is YYREEE (reference sequence). The data originate from a study of blood T cell repertoires in COVID-19. Study-level background: T cells, B-cell-depleted T cells, or PBMCs supplied cDNA or gDNA.

Authors' processing steps: Using reference gene primer amplification, nucleated cell counts were estimated. The data were produced by immunoSEQ multiplex PCR, yet TCRdb's version contains in-frame clones alone and is incomplete. The V and J calls and clone size were taken over from that table, and D and trimming were inferred from the DNA. The sample comprises almost 250,000 clones, around 86% of which are singletons, and about 1.6% rests with the top ten. This TCR was recovered from a woman aged 50 to 60 who had recovered from COVID-19. The V call is TRBV5-4, the J call TRBJ2-2, with D possibly TRBD2 on 6 matching bases. The source material was PBMCs or T cells enriched from blood (not recorded which). In DNA, the CDR3 is TGTGCCAGCAGCCAGAGCGGGTTTACCGGGGAGCTGTTTTTT. Residues: CASSQSGFTGELFF. Drawing the rest from reference TRBV5-4 and TRBJ2-2, the complete variable domain is ETGVTQSPTHLIKTRGQQVTLRCSSQSGHNTVSWYQQALGQGPQFIFQYYREEENGRGNFPPRFSGLQFPNYSSELNVNALELDDSALYLCASSQSGFTGELFFGEGSRLTVL.